Detailed here is one T cell receptor beta chain. The antigen it recognizes is unknown. No base quality values were provided; no much bigger clone lies one nucleotide off. The data originate from a study of cytomegalovirus exposure and HLA in healthy donors (dated by TCRdb to about 2017). Concerning the study at large: An earlier analysis of roughly 630 of the donors reported 276 Gb of sequence data and 100 million to 140 million unique TCR beta sequences from 150 million to 200 million T cells. An early release that covered about 600 HLA-typed donors contained about 300 gigabases of sequencing data and approximately 85 million unique TCR sequences. The genetic ancestry cluster associated with self-reported Caucasian donors included about 81% of the approximately 430 genotyped donors. The study aimed to test whether cataloging public T cell receptors could reveal signatures of past pathogen exposure. The study profiled the T cell repertoires of around 700 subjects by immunosequencing and related them to cytomegalovirus serostatus. Along with the roughly 710-subject first cohort, a separate validation cohort of over a hundred different subjects was used. The study combined high-throughput TCR immunosequencing, statistical association of individual TCRs with disease status, and machine learning to predict cytomegalovirus infection status. A later analysis re-examined previously published TCR beta repertoires from more than 550 donors and added high-resolution HLA genotyping to investigate patterns of TCR occurrence. The later analysis used no new phenotypic data to find candidate immune exposures, relying instead on TCR beta sequences and their occurrence across donors. An earlier analysis of 500 to 650 of the donors applied high-throughput TCR beta sequencing to assess whether each TCR beta V gene segment acted as functional or pseudogenic. Donor age, sex, ethnicity and CMV serostatus were compiled alongside the repertoire data. A later genetic analysis took genome-wide SNP genotypes for about 55% of the roughly 670 donors and used that subset as a discovery cohort. Every repertoire in the discovery cohort had been generated on one and the same sequencing platform. HLA typing covered class I and class II loci at four-digit resolution. Typing coverage varied by locus: about 620-630 donors for A, B, C, DRB1 and DQB1; roughly 510 for DQA1; some 610 for DPA1; roughly 450 for DPB1. Four to six DR-DQ haplotypes were handled as single units for association and clustering, since linkage in the cohort was strong. On average, around 240,000 unique TCR beta nucleotide sequences were sequenced per donor among 398 genotyped donors of the cohort, with approximately 18% of those sequences being non-productive.

The protocol used for the library was the immunoSEQ multiplex PCR assay. The multiplex PCR relied on a mix of 60 forward primers for TCR Vbeta segments and 13 reverse primers for TCR Jbeta segments. A multiplex PCR assay on genomic DNA amplified the CDR3 region of rearranged TCR beta genes. The amplified TCR beta libraries were sequenced on the Illumina HiSeq System as 87-base-pair reads. The study's processing was this. A later analysis tallied 75 million to 95 million unique TCR beta chains across the 666 repertoires, and approximately 12 million of those chains were shared by two or more donors. A nearest-neighbor algorithm error-corrected the raw reads and collapsed the reads into unique sequences, merging closely related sequences to remove PCR and sequencing errors. Alignment of CDR3 sequences to IMGT reference sequences was used to assign V, D and J gene segments. For a sequence to be retained, a match of at least six nucleotides was required to both a V gene segment and a J gene segment. A rearrangement counted as productive if the CDR3 had no stop codons and remained in frame with V and J, and every other rearrangement counted as non-productive. Following IMGT convention, CDR3 was defined as the stretch from the second conserved V-encoded cysteine up to the conserved J-encoded phenylalanine. In an earlier analysis of 587 of the donors, sequences lacking an unambiguous match to a single V gene segment were excluded. An earlier analysis of just under 600 of the donors called V segments functional above 56.7% productive rearrangements and segregating when the between-donor standard deviation exceeded 5%. To diagnose cytomegalovirus status from the catalog of TCR beta chain sequences, a statistical classification framework was built. V and J gene assignment, in a later analysis, came from comparing TCR nucleotide sequences with IMGT/GENE-DB human TR gene sequences. A later analysis assigned CDR3 sequences and most-parsimonious VDJ recombination scenarios with the TCRdist pipeline. In a later analysis, each TCR beta chain was defined by its CDR3 amino acid sequence together with its V-gene family, and reads lacking a unique V-gene family were excluded. As a way to deal with suspected cross-contamination and a sequencing artifact, a later analysis dropped 592 nucleotide sequences that were highly shared and had low generation probability. For each public chain, a later analysis derived a clonal expansion index from normalized ranks of inferred template counts within each repertoire. In a later analysis, generation probabilities were computed with a VDJ recombination model fitted to out-of-frame rearrangements, and the resulting probabilities were checked against IGoR. A later analysis scored TCR-TCR, TCR-HLA and TCR-CMV co-occurrence with hypergeometric tests, applying a repertoire-size bias correction to TCR pairs. To estimate false discovery rates, a later analysis permuted the HLA or CMV assignments 20 times. In a later analysis, co-occurring TCRs were grouped using DBSCAN, and TCRdist sequence similarity was added for clustering within HLA-allele-positive subsets. For co-occurrence clustering, repertoires with fewer than 30,000 or more than 120,000 public chains were excluded, along with 4 to 6 repertoires with anomalous nucleotide sharing. The immuneACCESS repertoire file appears here via TCRdb, limited to in-frame rearrangements. These files lack a portion of the clones; in checked studies, under half of the deficit traces to unresolved V genes, and the cause of the others is not known. V, J and clone size are taken as reported in that table, and D and trimming were inferred from the DNA itself. The sample includes some 130,000 clones, with 60% to 75% observed a single time. 1.5% to 2% of the sample belongs to the ten largest clones.

The cohort comprised 670 or so healthy bone marrow donors. Cohort members were all nominally healthy when sampled, although unrecorded immune exposures were likely present. CMV serostatus was positive for around 310 and negative for about 50% of the roughly 670 cohort members, and was not recorded for this donor. A peripheral blood sample was collected from each donor, and TCR beta sequencing was performed on peripheral blood mononuclear cells. The Qiagen DNeasy Blood Extraction Kit was used to extract genomic DNA from the blood cell samples. Broader findings and caveats from the paper: In a later analysis, the rate of TCR association differed among HLA loci, with DRB1 alleles having the most associated TCRs and HLA-C alleles having the fewest. The only immune exposure information available for the cohort was CMV serostatus. Because HLA typing was unavailable for some donors at each locus, only the typed subset was used in association tests. Some IMGT-functional V segments, including TRBV6-2 and TRBV6-3, could not be told apart with the 87-base-pair reads, so those segments were excluded. Broadly in line with IMGT annotations, most TCR beta V segments showed up in productive rearrangements about 87% or about 30% of the time in an earlier analysis of under 700 of the donors. V-gene and J-gene trimming of TCR beta chains was associated with a missense DCLRE1C variant in a later genetic analysis, and the association was replicated in an independent cohort. When HLA alleles, especially DR and DQ, strongly co-occurred, TCR associations were difficult to assign to individual alleles. Sequencing depth was assumed to be roughly uniform across donors in the presence/absence analyses, though that assumption may not hold. In vitro tests confirmed that a few of the cytomegalovirus-associated TCR beta chains recognize cytomegalovirus antigens. In a later analysis, around 17,000 TCR beta sequences were associated with specific HLA alleles at a false discovery rate of 0.05. Linkage disequilibrium might explain the correlated functional status among segregating V segments, but an unknown experimental factor could not be ruled out. The sequencing pipeline was judged likely to have produced a cluster of highly shared sequence variants as a technical artifact. The cohort was sequenced for TCR beta chains only, and without alpha or paired-chain data the features that could be detected were limited. In a later analysis, several top co-occurrence clusters were reported to appear linked to parvovirus B19, influenza, CMV and Epstein-Barr virus. The earlier analysis of approximately 590 of the donors excluded some 15 rarely observed V segments, including chromosome 9 orphons, because counts were too low. Most TCR sequences were seen in very few donors, while some public TCRs were found in many individuals. A further reported finding was that TCR beta sequences accurately predicted the HLA-A and HLA-B alleles for most subjects in the first cohort. A later analysis found that most CMV-associated TCR beta chains appeared HLA-restricted, with HLA associations seemingly driven largely by CMV exposure. In the study, some 160 TCR beta chains were listed as associated with cytomegalovirus. The classifier was reported to diagnose cytomegalovirus status with high specificity and sensitivity in both the original and validation cohorts. Compared with equally common non-associated chains, HLA-associated TCR beta chains in a later analysis were more clonally expanded and had lower generation probabilities. The authors suggested that the approach could potentially be extended to other disease states and immunological phenotypes. A later genetic analysis reported fewer N-insertions in productive TCRs among donors in an Asian-associated ancestry cluster than the roughly 700-donor mean.

Trimming costs V 3 bases and J 5 bases, and their ends lie 10 bases apart. CDR1 and CDR2, per the germline V gene, are SGHDN and FVKESK. From cysteine to phenylalanine, the CDR3 is 13 amino acids long. Left in the record is the CDR3 DNA by itself, 39 bases read in frame from the first base. The V and J segments used are TRBV14 and TRBJ1-2, with no confidently assigned D gene. This sequence originates from a human donor in good health. The material sequenced was PBMCs. In nucleotide form, the sequence is TGTGCCAGCAGCCAGGAGGGAGGTTATGGCTACACCTTC. Protein translation: CASSQEGGYGYTF.